Each of the 30 T cell receptor beta chains below was sequenced from the same sample in a study of blood T cell repertoires in COVID-19. Profiling relied on immunoSEQ multiplex PCR, and the TCRdb table lists in-frame clones only, not all of them. The table includes roughly 190,000 clones, more than 75% detected once. Material: PBMCs or T cells enriched from blood (not recorded which). All receptors come from a woman in her fifties or sixties with acute COVID-19.

This sequence joins TRBV5-1 and TRBJ2-1; TRBD1 is a possible D gene (5 bases). V was cut by 3 bases and J by 9 bases, with 10 bases left in between. The CDR3 loop spans 12 amino acids. Germline V gene data show CDR1 as SGHRS and CDR2 as YFSETQ. The CDR3 here is CASSSRTIEQFF. The CDR3 DNA reads as TGCGCCAGCAGCTCCAGGACAATTGAGCAGTTCTTC.

This clone was counted between two and nine times. The chain uses TRBV7-2 and TRBJ2-1; D may be TRBD2 (6 bases). The CDR3 covers 15 residues. V lost 1 base to trimming and J lost 12 bases, with 19 bases between them. CDR1 is SGHTA and CDR2 is FQGNSA in the germline V gene. CDR3 bases: TGTGCCAGCAGCTTAGACGGGGGACCAATGCGCGCGCAGTTCTTC. It specifies CASSLDGGPMRAQFF.

The rearrangement joins TRBV20-1 to TRBJ1-2; D is unresolved. The germline V gene has CDR1 DFQATT and CDR2 SNEGSKA (reference sequence). The germline V and J ends were trimmed by 1 base and 6 bases, with 3 bases remaining between them. There are 10 residues in the CDR3. CDR3 DNA: TGCAGTGCTAGAGTAAATGGCTACACCTTC. It is translated as CSARVNGYTF.

This clone was picked up one time. The chain is built from TRBV6-1 and TRBJ2-1, with 8 bases lining up with TRBD1. The V gene's germline CDR1 is MNHNS and CDR2 SASEGT. Trimming removed 1 base from V and 6 bases from J; junction bases left unmatched: 2. This CDR3 comprises 14 residues. The CDR3 region has the DNA TGTGCCAGCAGTGAAGGGACAGGGCCCAATGAGCAGTTCTTC. This sequence encodes CASSEGTGPNEQFF.

The rearrangement uses TRBV4-2 and TRBJ1-1, with TRBD1 matching over 7 bases. Germline values: CDR1 LGHNA, CDR2 YNFKEQ. The ends lost 3 bases at V and 2 bases at J; junction bases unmatched: 6. The CDR3 is 15 residues long. This CDR3 reads CASSQGQNDNTEAFF. In DNA form, the CDR3 reads TGTGCCAGCAGCCAGGGACAGAACGATAACACTGAAGCTTTCTTT.

The chain uses TRBV28 and TRBJ1-1, with a possible D match to TRBD1 (5 bases). This CDR3 region has 14 residues. CDR1 MDHEN and CDR2 SYDVKM come from the germline V gene. V lost 7 bases to trimming and J lost 7 bases, with 19 bases between them. The CDR3 is CASTLPGGVGEAFF. The CDR3 DNA is TGTGCCAGCACACTCCCGGGGGGAGTAGGTGAAGCTTTCTTT.

The chain combines TRBV19 with TRBJ1-5, with D hard to call. Trimming took off 4 bases at V and 3 bases at J, with 7 bases between the two ends. The germline gives CDR1 LNHDA, CDR2 SQIVND (reference sequence). This CDR3 spans 13 amino acids. CDR3 coding DNA: TGTGCCAGTAGTAGGACTGACAATCAGCCCCAGCATTTT. Its translation is CASSRTDNQPQHF.

J is TRBJ1-2 and V is TRBV3-1 (or the pseudogene TRBV3-2), with TRBD1 as a possible D gene (6 bases). Germline V gives CDR1 LGHDT, CDR2 YNNKEL (reference sequence). The V end lost 2 bases, the J end lost 6 bases, and 10 bases lay between the germline ends. The length of the CDR3 is 13 residues. CDR3 in DNA: TGTGCCAGCAGCCAAAGACAGGTCCATGGCTACACCTTC. Translated: CASSQRQVHGYTF.

The rearrangement uses TRBV7-9 and TRBJ2-3, with 11 nucleotides matching TRBD2. Per germline, CDR1 SEHNR and CDR2 FQNEAQ (reference sequence). This CDR3 has 17 amino acids. J lost 2 bases, V lost 2 bases, and 6 bases had no gene match. The CDR3 DNA reads as TGTGCCAGCAGCTTATTACTAGCGGGGGAGACCACAGATACGCAGTATTTT. As protein: CASSLLLAGETTDTQYF.

The gene calls are TRBV6-6 and TRBJ1-3, with 9 positions matching TRBD1. CDR1 is MNHNY, CDR2 SVGAGI, per germline (reference sequence). Trimming at V came to 4 bases and at J to 2 bases, leaving 3 bases not matched to a gene. This CDR3 has 15 residues. In DNA form, the CDR3 reads TGTGCCAGCAGTTGGACAGGGGAGCCTGGAAACACCATATATTTT. This sequence encodes CASSWTGEPGNTIYF.

V gene TRBV29-1 combines with J gene TRBJ2-5; the D gene is possibly TRBD1 (5 bases). Germline lookup yields CDR1 SQVTM and CDR2 ANQGSEA. The CDR3 runs 13 residues. V was trimmed by 4 bases and J by 2 bases, leaving 11 bases between them. CDR3 sequence: CSVVWTLQETQYF. CDR3 sequence (DNA): TGCAGCGTTGTCTGGACACTTCAAGAGACCCAGTACTTC.

The chain is built from TRBV27 and TRBJ2-3, with 10 positions matching TRBD1. CDR1 and CDR2 (germline): MNHEY, SMNVEV (reference sequence). The CDR3 spans 16 residues. V shed 3 bases and J 7 bases; nucleotides not matched to a gene: 10. CDR3 DNA sequence: TGTGCCAGCAGTTTGGTGGGACAGGGGCAAGGGTATACGCAGTATTTT. Amino acid sequence: CASSLVGQGQGYTQYF.

This clone was counted once. The chain recombines TRBV9 with TRBJ1-3, with 7 bases matching TRBD1. In germline, CDR1 is SGDLS, CDR2 YYNGEE. The CDR3 length is 12 residues. J lost 10 bases, V lost 4 bases, and 5 bases had no gene match. This chain's CDR3 is CASSFDRVTIYF. The CDR3 coding sequence is TGTGCCAGCAGCTTCGACAGGGTGACCATATATTTT.

V is TRBV9 and J is TRBJ1-1; TRBD1 aligns across 7 bases. The CDR3 length is 15 residues. Germline V gene sequence: CDR1 SGDLS, CDR2 YYNGEE. The J segment lost 0 bases and the V segment lost 2 bases, leaving 4 bases of the junction unmatched. The CDR3, as DNA: TGTGCCAGCAGCGTGACAGGGACCATGAACACTGAAGCTTTCTTT. Protein product: CASSVTGTMNTEAFF.

The chain links TRBV15 to TRBJ1-1; tentative D call: TRBD1 (5 bases). V lost 1 base and J 4 bases, leaving 10 bases between the germline ends. Germline V gene data show CDR1 as LNHNV and CDR2 as YYDKDF (reference sequence). CDR3 size: 14 residues. The CDR3 region is CATSRGGVSTEAFF. In nucleotides, the CDR3 is TGTGCCACCAGCAGAGGGGGGGTGAGCACTGAAGCTTTCTTT.

The V gene is TRBV5-5, the J gene TRBJ1-2; TRBD1 is a possible D gene (6 bases). The V gene lost 0 bases and the J gene lost 0 bases, with 15 bases spanning the gap. The CDR3 spans 17 residues. CDR1 SGHKS and CDR2 YYEKEE come from the germline V gene (reference sequence). The CDR3, as DNA: TGTGCCAGCAGCTTGGCTGCAGGGGCTACTCCTAACTATGGCTACACCTTC. This encodes CASSLAAGATPNYGYTF.

The rearrangement joins TRBV19 to TRBJ2-1, with 9 bases identical to TRBD1. Per the germline V gene, CDR1 is LNHDA and CDR2 is SQIVND (reference sequence). The ends lost 5 bases at V and 3 bases at J; junction bases unmatched: 8. The CDR3 consists of 16 residues. The CDR3 sequence is CASSPKGQGNYNEQFF. In DNA, the CDR3 is TGTGCCAGTAGTCCCAAGGGACAGGGAAACTACAATGAGCAGTTCTTC.

The CDR3 spells CASRNRGLNYGYTF. The CDR3 DNA reads TGTGCCAGTCGCAACCGAGGACTCAACTATGGCTACACCTTC. The V call is TRBV19, the J call TRBJ1-2; D unclear. The CDR3 length is 14 residues. Trimming cost V 8 bases and J 2 bases, with 15 bases left between them. CDR1 and CDR2 from the germline V gene are LNHDA and SQIVND (reference sequence). The full variable domain, rest sourced from reference TRBV19 and TRBJ1-2, is DGGITQSPKYLFRKEGQNVTLSCEQNLNHDAMYWYRQDPGQGLRLIYYSQIVNDFQKGDIAEGYSVSREKKESFPLTVTSAQKNPTAFYLCASRNRGLNYGYTFGSGTRLTVV.

The rearrangement uses TRBV19 and TRBJ2-5; no reliable D call. The V gene lost 5 bases and the J gene lost 0 bases, with 13 bases spanning the gap. Germline V gene data show CDR1 as LNHDA and CDR2 as SQIVND (reference sequence). The length of the CDR3 is 15 residues. The CDR3 nucleotides read TGTGCCAGTAGTCCGTCGACTGTCAACCAAGAGACCCAGTACTTC. It yields the protein CASSPSTVNQETQYF.

The chain carries TRBV7-6 and TRBJ1-5, with D possibly matching TRBD1 (5 bases). This CDR3 has 14 amino acids. Trimming took 5 bases from V and 3 from J, leaving 11 bases between them. The V gene's germline CDR1 is SGHVS and CDR2 FNYEAQ. The CDR3 nucleotides read TGTGCCAGCAGCCGGGGAGGGGACAATCAGCCCCAGCATTTT. Encoded protein: CASSRGGDNQPQHF.

V is TRBV28 and J is TRBJ2-7; 11 nucleotides align to TRBD2. The CDR3 is 15 amino acids. The germline V gene encodes CDR1 MDHEN and CDR2 SYDVKM. The junction had 8 bases not matched to a gene; V was cut back by 6 bases and J by 4 bases. Written as DNA, the CDR3 is TGTGCCAGCAGCCTTAGCGGGGGGGCCCGGTACGAGCAGTACGTC. Translated: CASSLSGGARYEQYV.

This clone turned up a few times. The chain links TRBV7-8 to TRBJ2-7, with D maybe TRBD2 (6 bases). The germline V gene encodes CDR1 SGHVS and CDR2 FQNEAQ. Trimming left V 0 bases short and J 4 bases short, with 10 bases between. This CDR3 is built from 14 residues. The CDR3 sequence is CASSLAGTPYEQYV. The CDR3 region has the DNA TGTGCCAGCAGCTTAGCAGGGACTCCTTACGAGCAGTACGTC.

The rearrangement links TRBV6-5 to TRBJ2-3, with D perhaps TRBD1 (5 bases). The CDR3 contains 15 residues. V gave up 4 bases and J gave up 7 bases, with 18 bases separating them. Germline loops: CDR1 MNHEY, CDR2 SVGAGI. The chain's CDR3 is CASSSQALAQNTQYF. The CDR3 DNA reads as TGTGCCAGCAGTTCACAGGCCCTTGCACAGAATACGCAGTATTTT.

This chain connects TRBV28 to TRBJ2-1; weak D call: TRBD2 (7 bases). Per the germline V gene, CDR1 is MDHEN and CDR2 is SYDVKM. This CDR3 spans 20 amino acids. V was cut by 6 bases and J by 3 bases, with 30 bases left in between. The CDR3 region is CASRLMAGARKKSFYNEQFF. CDR3 nucleotides: TGTGCCAGCAGGCTAATGGCGGGGGCCCGAAAAAAGTCCTTCTACAATGAGCAGTTCTTC. The whole variable domain, remainder taken from reference TRBV28 and TRBJ2-1, is DVKVTQSSRYLVKRTGEKVFLECVQDMDHENMFWYRQDPGLGLRLIYFSYDVKMKEKGDIPEGYSVSREKKERFSLILESASTNQTSMYLCASRLMAGARKKSFYNEQFFGPGTRLTVL.

The rearrangement uses TRBV7-2 and TRBJ1-2; 8 nucleotides line up with TRBD1. In germline, CDR1 is SGHTA, CDR2 FQGNSA. CDR3 size: 15 residues. V lost 8 bases to trimming and J lost 0 bases; unmatched junction nucleotides: 8. The CDR3: CASGRGRGPNYGYTF. Written as DNA, the CDR3 is TGTGCCAGCGGGCGGGGCAGGGGGCCTAACTATGGCTACACCTTC.

The gene calls are TRBV6-5 and TRBJ2-7, with D possibly being TRBD2 (6 bases). Trimming shortened V by 6 bases and J by 5 bases, and 17 bases separated the two germline ends. Germline-derived CDR1 and CDR2 are MNHEY and SVGAGI. The CDR3 loop spans 14 amino acids. The CDR3 region is CASSSYMGGHEQYV. The CDR3 bases are TGTGCCAGCAGCAGTTACATGGGGGGTCACGAGCAGTACGTC.

This sequence joins TRBV3-1 (or the pseudogene TRBV3-2) and TRBJ1-5; the D is unclear. Germline V lookup: CDR1 LGHDT, CDR2 YNNKEL (reference sequence). The CDR3 is 15 amino acids. V was cut by 2 bases and J by 0 bases, with 8 bases left in between. CDR3 coding DNA: TGTGCCAGCAGCCAAACCGCTAGTAGCAATCAGCCCCAGCATTTT. It is translated as CASSQTASSNQPQHF.

The CDR3 protein is CASSLTSASDTQYF. The CDR3 bases are TGTGCCAGCAGCCTAACTAGCGCGTCGGATACGCAGTATTTT. The chain links TRBV3-1 (or the pseudogene TRBV3-2) to TRBJ2-3, with 7 bases aligning to TRBD2. This CDR3 is 14 amino acids long. Trimming removed 4 bases from V and 6 bases from J; junction bases left unmatched: 7. CDR1 is LGHDT and CDR2 is YNNKEL in the germline V gene (reference sequence).

The rearrangement uses TRBV14 and TRBJ2-3; D might be TRBD2 (5 bases). V was pared by 1 base and J by 11 bases, with 19 bases between. CDR1 SGHDN and CDR2 FVKESK come from the germline V gene. There are 15 residues in the CDR3. The CDR3 DNA reads as TGTGCCAGCAGCCAAGCTCCACTAGGGCTCGATGGGCAGTATTTT. Protein: CASSQAPLGLDGQYF.

This clone was seen a handful of times. This chain joins TRBV29-1 and TRBJ1-1, with 9 nucleotides matching TRBD1. V shed 5 bases and J 5 bases; nucleotides not matched to a gene: 6. This CDR3 has 13 residues. Germline V gene lookup returns CDR1 SQVTM and CDR2 ANQGSEA. CDR3 sequence (DNA): TGCAGCGTTAGGGACAGGGATGGAACTGAAGCTTTCTTT. Amino acids: CSVRDRDGTEAFF. The whole variable domain, remainder taken from reference TRBV29-1 and TRBJ1-1, is SAVISQKPSRDICQRGTSLTIQCQVDSQVTMMFWYRQQPGQSLTLIATANQGSEATYESGFVIDKFPISRPNLTFSTLTVSNMSPEDSSIYLCSVRDRDGTEAFFGQGTRLTVV.